One T cell receptor beta chain is described in this entry. Its antigen remains unidentified. Terminally differentiated effector memory CD45RA+ cells were excluded by CCR7 positive selection of CD45RO-negative cells. The CDR3 length is 16 residues. Germline assignment: CDR1 SGHVS and CDR2 FNYEAQ. Between the trimmed V and J ends, which lost 1 base and 4 bases, there was a span of 17 bases. The data originate from a study of shared clonotypes between healthy human individuals. Findings and limits, study-wide: The study found roughly 5.3% of naive CD4 clonotypes shared across four donors.

Genomic DNA per cell subset filled all wells of several immunoSEQ plates. Sequenced by immunoSEQ multiplex PCR; TCRdb stores in-frame clones only, minus some. The data show 550,000 to 600,000 clones, nearly 98% seen once. Sequencing input: naive CD8+ T cells sorted from blood. The TCR comes from a man between 25 and 39 years old in good health. V gene TRBV7-6 combines with J gene TRBJ2-7, with TRBD2 as a possible D gene (5 bases). CDR3 bases: TGTGCCAGCAGCTTAGGCGTTGGAGGCGAGGGTTACGAGCAGTACTTC. This encodes CASSLGVGGEGYEQYF.